The 16 T cell receptor beta chains listed next were all sequenced from one sample in a study of immunodeficiency. General study findings and limits: In CD4+ T cells, patient V-J pairing and entropy resembled controls.

These receptors have no known antigen. Repertoires were generated with immunoSEQ multiplex PCR, while TCRdb's copy carries only in-frame clones and drops some. This table has 2,000 to 3,000 clones, roughly 88% appearing once. Sequencing was done on a sample of CD4+ T cells from blood. The source is a girl between 5 and 17 years old with POLD1 deficiency.

In its sample, this clone was seen once. The chain is built from TRBV19 and TRBJ2-1; 8 bases are a match to TRBD1. Trimming at V came to 1 base and at J to 8 bases, leaving 7 bases not matched to a gene. This CDR3 is built from 15 residues. Germline V gene sequence: CDR1 LNHDA, CDR2 SQIVND (reference sequence). CDR3 coding DNA: TGTGCCAGTAGTATAGGCCCGGACAGGGTCTATGAGCAGTTCTTC. Protein product: CASSIGPDRVYEQFF.

This sequence joins TRBV7-2 and TRBJ1-4; 7 nucleotides match TRBD1. The V and J ends lost 5 bases and 7 bases, in that order; junction bases with no gene match: 7. Looked up from germline, CDR1 is SGHTA and CDR2 is FQGNSA. There are 14 residues in the CDR3. The CDR3 protein is CASSRIGGREKLFF. As DNA, the CDR3 is TGTGCCAGCAGCCGCATAGGGGGCCGTGAAAAACTGTTTTTT.

The J gene is TRBJ2-7, the V gene TRBV28; 8 bases map to TRBD2. CDR3 size: 15 residues. Trimming took 6 bases from V and 3 from J; bases not matched to a gene: 10. Germline-derived CDR1 and CDR2 are MDHEN and SYDVKM. CDR3 sequence: CASRSPSGGYYEQYF. DNA for the CDR3: TGTGCCAGCAGGTCTCCAAGCGGGGGTTACTACGAGCAGTACTTC.

The rearrangement links TRBV7-2 to TRBJ2-1; D possibly corresponds to TRBD2 (6 bases). This CDR3 has 16 amino acids. Germline assignment: CDR1 SGHTA and CDR2 FQGNSA. Trimming removed 4 bases from V and 2 bases from J, with 15 bases in between. This chain's CDR3 is CASSSQSGWTYNEQFF. CDR3 in DNA: TGTGCCAGCAGCTCTCAGAGCGGGTGGACCTACAATGAGCAGTTCTTC.

The gene calls are TRBV5-4 and TRBJ2-2; D might be TRBD2 (5 bases). CDR3 length: 14 residues. Germline CDR1 SGHNT, CDR2 YYREEE (reference sequence). V lost 4 bases and J lost 6, with 13 bases in between. The CDR3 region has the DNA TGTGCCAGCAGCCCTTCAAAAGCGGCCGGGGAGCTGTTTTTT. Residues: CASSPSKAAGELFF.

The chain carries TRBV30 and TRBJ2-1, with TRBD2 matching over 15 bases. After removal of 2 bases from V and 9 bases from J, the junction contained 2 bases not matched to a gene. The germline CDR1 and CDR2 sequences are GTSNPN and SVGIG (reference sequence). The length of the CDR3 is 14 residues. Here the CDR3 reads CAWSMGLAGGEQFF. The CDR3 DNA sequence: TGTGCCTGGAGTATGGGACTAGCGGGAGGTGAGCAGTTCTTC.

In its sample, this clone was seen a few times. This rearrangement joins TRBV6-5 to TRBJ2-2; 8 nucleotides agree with TRBD2. Germline V gives CDR1 MNHEY, CDR2 SVGAGI. Trimming removed 5 bases from V and 0 bases from J; junction bases left unmatched: 2. The CDR3 is made up of 15 amino acids. The CDR3: CASSPGLANTGELFF. The CDR3, as DNA: TGTGCCAGCAGTCCGGGACTAGCGAACACCGGGGAGCTGTTTTTT.

The rearrangement links TRBV19 to TRBJ2-1, with D possibly matching TRBD2 (6 bases). CDR1 is LNHDA, CDR2 SQIVND, per germline (reference sequence). V dropped 7 bases and J dropped 7 bases, with 17 bases sitting between them. This CDR3 contains 14 residues. The DNA of the CDR3 is TGTGCCAGTAAAGGGACTGGCCGGGAAAATGAGCAGTTCTTC. Protein sequence: CASKGTGRENEQFF. Full variable domain (rest looked up from reference TRBV19 and TRBJ2-1): DGGITQSPKYLFRKEGQNVTLSCEQNLNHDAMYWYRQDPGQGLRLIYYSQIVNDFQKGDIAEGYSVSREKKESFPLTVTSAQKNPTAFYLCASKGTGRENEQFFGPGTRLTVL.

The chain joins TRBV18 to TRBJ2-1; D call uncertain. CDR1 is KGHSH and CDR2 is LQKENI in the germline V gene. The V end lost 0 bases, the J end lost 3 bases, and 9 bases lay between the germline ends. This CDR3 is built from 15 residues. The CDR3 reads CASSPPKGLYNEQFF. CDR3 bases: TGTGCCAGCTCACCACCGAAGGGCCTCTACAATGAGCAGTTCTTC.

The V and J genes are TRBV10-2 and TRBJ1-2, with 8 bases that match TRBD1. The trim removed 2 bases at V and 8 bases at J, leaving 4 bases unmatched. CDR1 is WSHSY, CDR2 SAAADI, per germline. The CDR3 is 13 residues long. The CDR3 DNA follows: TGCGCCAGCAGTGAGCAGGGGGCGCTCGGCTACACCTTC. Translated, it gives CASSEQGALGYTF.

The chain is built from TRBV4-1 and TRBJ2-1; TRBD2 might be the D (5 bases). The CDR3 has 14 amino acids. V lost 1 base, J lost 9 bases, and 13 bases lay in between. Germline V gene data show CDR1 as MGHRA and CDR2 as YSYEKL. CDR3 amino acids: CASSQGRRRGEQFF. The CDR3 DNA follows: TGCGCCAGCAGCCAAGGAAGAAGACGGGGTGAGCAGTTCTTC.

This clone has just one count. The V and J genes are TRBV6-6 and TRBJ2-2, with a tentative D call TRBD2 (6 bases). Germline V CDR1 and CDR2: MNHNY, SVGAGI (reference sequence). Trimming stripped 6 bases from V and 8 bases from J, with 10 bases between. The CDR3 has 12 residues. CDR3 in DNA: TGTGCCAGCAGCCAGGAGGGAGGGGAGCTGTTTTTT. This codes for CASSQEGGELFF.

This chain joins TRBV3-1 (or the pseudogene TRBV3-2) and TRBJ1-1; D unresolved. Trimming stripped 1 base from V and 1 base from J, with 7 bases between. CDR1 LGHDT and CDR2 YNNKEL come from the germline V gene (reference sequence). This CDR3 comprises 14 residues. The CDR3 region is CASSQGGPNTEAFF. CDR3 nucleotides: TGTGCCAGCAGCCAAGGAGGCCCGAACACTGAAGCTTTCTTT.

The V and J genes are TRBV7-8 and TRBJ2-6; D ambiguous. Germline assignment: CDR1 SGHVS and CDR2 FQNEAQ. CDR3 length: 16 amino acids. The V gene lost 2 bases and the J gene lost 0 bases, with 8 bases spanning the gap. The DNA for the CDR3 is TGTGCCAGCAGCTTATGGGCGTACTCTGGGGCCAACGTCCTGACTTTC. This translates into CASSLWAYSGANVLTF.

The CDR3 protein is CASSFQQAGELFF. DNA for the CDR3: TGTGCCAGCAGTTTCCAGCAAGCCGGGGAGCTGTTTTTT. The J gene is TRBJ2-2, the V gene TRBV2; D not resolved. In germline, CDR1 is SNHLY, CDR2 FYNNEI. The CDR3 loop spans 13 amino acids. V was pared by 5 bases and J by 6 bases, with 10 bases between.

This chain joins TRBV5-1 and TRBJ2-5; D remains ambiguous. Trimming removed 2 bases from V and 5 bases from J, with 10 bases in between. The CDR3 is 13 residues long. Per the germline V gene, CDR1 is SGHRS and CDR2 is YFSETQ. CDR3 region: CASSFSKTETQYF. The DNA of the CDR3 is TGCGCCAGCAGCTTCTCAAAGACCGAGACCCAGTACTTC. Drawing the rest from reference TRBV5-1 and TRBJ2-5, the complete variable domain is KAGVTQTPRYLIKTRGQQVTLSCSPISGHRSVSWYQQTPGQGLQFLFEYFSETQRNKGNFPGRFSGRQFSNSRSEMNVSTLELGDSALYLCASSFSKTETQYFGPGTRLLVL.